The T cell receptor (beta chain) described here comes from a study of identical twins. Unique molecular identifiers were present on the cDNA, and a universal primer site came from template switching. TCRdb reprocessed the 5' RACE reads via MiXCR and lists one record per CDR3 protein. The data hold over 600,000 distinct CDR3 sequences, with around 20% observed a single time. The sample was also linked to a second study, of T cells expressing NK-cell markers. From that study: Among a handful of donors, these clonotypes also ranked first in the CD3+CD56-NKG2C+ fraction.

The source is a woman in her late teens or twenties in good health. The specimen sequenced was PBMCs.

Here the CDR3 DNA reads TGTGCCACCAGTGCCGGGGGGAGCACAGATACGCAGTATTTT. Translated: CATSAGGSTDTQYF. The chain joins TRBV24-1 to TRBJ2-3; 7 bases are shared with TRBD2. CDR3 length: 14 residues. Germline V gives CDR1 KGHDR, CDR2 SFDVKD. V gave up 5 bases and J gave up 0 bases; unmatched junction bases: 1.